The rows below give T cell receptor beta chains drawn from one sample of a study of blood T cells in healthy people across ages. TCRdb called the 5' RACE reads again in MiXCR, with one record for every CDR3 protein. Here the sample spans about 1.8 million distinct CDR3 sequences, around half being singletons. Sequencing input: blood. Receptors originate from a woman aged 35 to 49 in good health. Each CDR3 is given with its conserved first and last residue. A D gene is named only where the DNA matches it firmly. Clone sizes are given selectively: once, few, many, or a class where the clone is expanded.

CDR3nt: TGTGCCGTAGGTCCCGCTTCTCACATTCAGTACTTC
CDR3aa: CAVGPASHIQYF
j_gene: TRBJ2-4
d_gene: NA
abundance: NA
v_gene: TRBV12-3/TRBV12-4

CDR3nt: TGCGCCAGCGGCCAAGGGGTACAGGGCGGTGAGCAGTTCTTC
CDR3aa: CASGQGVQGGEQFF
j_gene: TRBJ2-1
d_gene: NA
abundance: NA
v_gene: TRBV4-3

CDR3nt: TGTGCCAGCAGCTTAGAAGCCGAGCGGGGGGTCATAGATACGCAGTATTTT
CDR3aa: CASSLEAERGVIDTQYF
j_gene: TRBJ2-3
d_gene: TRBD2
abundance: few
v_gene: TRBV13

CDR3nt: TGTGCCAGCAGGGGACCGACAGGGGTATCCTACGAGCAGTACTTC
CDR3aa: CASRGPTGVSYEQYF
j_gene: TRBJ2-7
d_gene: TRBD1
abundance: NA
v_gene: TRBV6-1

CDR3nt: TGTGCCAGCAGCTTAGAGCGGGCCGGGGGAGCAGATACGCAGTATTTT
CDR3aa: CASSLERAGGADTQYF
j_gene: TRBJ2-3
d_gene: NA
abundance: NA
v_gene: TRBV7-2

CDR3nt: TGTGCCAGCAGCTTAGAACTAGCGGGAGCCTATGGGACCCAGTACTTC
CDR3aa: CASSLELAGAYGTQYF
j_gene: TRBJ2-5
d_gene: TRBD2
abundance: NA
v_gene: TRBV7-2

CDR3nt: TGTGCCAGCATCCATTACCCGACAGGGGCCCATTCACCCCTCCACTTT
CDR3aa: CASIHYPTGAHSPLHF
j_gene: TRBJ1-6
d_gene: TRBD1
abundance: many
v_gene: TRBV7-9

CDR3nt: TGTGCCAGCGGGGAGCTTGGTTCAGGTGGCGGGGAAGATGAGCAGTTCTTC
CDR3aa: CASGELGSGGGEDEQFF
j_gene: TRBJ2-1
d_gene: NA
abundance: NA
v_gene: TRBV5-6

CDR3nt: TGTGCCAGTAGTCCCCGGACTAGCAAGAATGAGCAGTTCTTC
CDR3aa: CASSPRTSKNEQFF
j_gene: TRBJ2-1
d_gene: TRBD2
abundance: few
v_gene: TRBV19

CDR3nt: TGTGCCAGCAGTTACTCACTAGCGGGGGGACTCAACGAGGGGACCCAGTACTTC
CDR3aa: CASSYSLAGGLNEGTQYF
j_gene: TRBJ2-5
d_gene: TRBD2
abundance: few
v_gene: TRBV6-2/TRBV6-3

CDR3nt: TGTGCCAGCAGCACCCCGGGACGTTTAGGGGAGACCCAGTACTTC
CDR3aa: CASSTPGRLGETQYF
j_gene: TRBJ2-5
d_gene: NA
abundance: NA
v_gene: TRBV7-9

CDR3nt: TGTGCCAGCACCCGAGCGGGGTCGTACACAGATACGCAGTATTTT
CDR3aa: CASTRAGSYTDTQYF
j_gene: TRBJ2-3
d_gene: TRBD2
abundance: few
v_gene: TRBV12-3/TRBV12-4

CDR3nt: TGTGCCAGCAGTCGATTAGGGAGTAGGTTAACAGATACGCAGTATTTT
CDR3aa: CASSRLGSRLTDTQYF
j_gene: TRBJ2-3
d_gene: NA
abundance: NA
v_gene: TRBV6-2/TRBV6-3

CDR3nt: TGTGCCAGCAGTTCGCGCCGACAGGGCAGCTATGGCTACACCTTC
CDR3aa: CASSSRRQGSYGYTF
j_gene: TRBJ1-2
d_gene: TRBD1
abundance: NA
v_gene: TRBV28

CDR3nt: TGTGCCACTAGCTCTGGGGCCAACGTCCGGACTTTC
CDR3aa: CATSSGANVRTF
j_gene: TRBJ2-6
d_gene: NA
abundance: NA
v_gene: TRBV28

CDR3nt: TGTGCCAGCAGCTTAATTAGCTTATTAACCCGGGGCAGGTACACAGATACGCAGTATTTT
CDR3aa: CASSLISLLTRGRYTDTQYF
j_gene: TRBJ2-3
d_gene: NA
abundance: NA
v_gene: TRBV7-9

CDR3nt: TGCAGCGTTGAGGGATCGGGGGAGAACACCGGGGAGCTGTTTTTT
CDR3aa: CSVEGSGENTGELFF
j_gene: TRBJ2-2
d_gene: NA
abundance: once
v_gene: TRBV29-1

CDR3nt: TGTGCCAGCAGCTCCTCCCCTGGGACGGGGATCAATCAGCCCCAGCATTTT
CDR3aa: CASSSSPGTGINQPQHF
j_gene: TRBJ1-5
d_gene: NA
abundance: few
v_gene: TRBV7-2

CDR3nt: TGCGCCAGCAGTCTCAACAGGGACCCTTTCTACGAGCAGTACTTC
CDR3aa: CASSLNRDPFYEQYF
j_gene: TRBJ2-7
d_gene: NA
abundance: once
v_gene: TRBV5-1

CDR3nt: TGCAGTGCTAGTATAGGGGTTCGCACAGATACGCAGTATTTT
CDR3aa: CSASIGVRTDTQYF
j_gene: TRBJ2-3
d_gene: NA
abundance: few
v_gene: TRBV20-1

CDR3nt: TGCAGTGCTGCCGACAGGCAAGAGACCCAGTACTTC
CDR3aa: CSAADRQETQYF
j_gene: TRBJ2-5
d_gene: NA
abundance: NA
v_gene: TRBV20-1

CDR3nt: TGTGCCAGCAGTTACACCGACAGCGAGCAGTACTTC
CDR3aa: CASSYTDSEQYF
j_gene: TRBJ2-7
d_gene: NA
abundance: few
v_gene: TRBV6-6

CDR3nt: TGCGCCAGCAGCCAACTATCGGGCAGTACAAATGAGGGGCAGTTCTTC
CDR3aa: CASSQLSGSTNEGQFF
j_gene: TRBJ2-1
d_gene: NA
abundance: NA
v_gene: TRBV4-1

CDR3nt: TGCAGTGCTAGTCTTGGAGTGGGTAGGGAGCAGTACTTC
CDR3aa: CSASLGVGREQYF
j_gene: TRBJ2-7
d_gene: NA
abundance: NA
v_gene: TRBV20-1

CDR3nt: TGCGCCAGCAGCCCCAACAGGGTGAGGAACTATGGCTACACCTTC
CDR3aa: CASSPNRVRNYGYTF
j_gene: TRBJ1-2
d_gene: NA
abundance: NA
v_gene: TRBV4-3

CDR3nt: TGTGCCAGCAGTTCCCCGGTCGCGCTAGCGGGAACCCAATATTGGGGAGAGACCCAGTACTTC
CDR3aa: CASSSPVALAGTQYWGETQYF
j_gene: TRBJ2-5
d_gene: TRBD2
abundance: NA
v_gene: TRBV6-2/TRBV6-3

CDR3nt: TGTGCCACCAGCAGAGCGACGGACACTGAAGCTTTCTTT
CDR3aa: CATSRATDTEAFF
j_gene: TRBJ1-1
d_gene: NA
abundance: NA
v_gene: TRBV15

CDR3nt: TGTGCCAGCAGCCCCAAACTAGCGGGTGAGACCCAGTACTTC
CDR3aa: CASSPKLAGETQYF
j_gene: TRBJ2-5
d_gene: TRBD2
abundance: NA
v_gene: TRBV3-1

CDR3nt: TGTGCCAGCAGTAGGGGAGGCTCCATCAATGAGCAGTTCTTC
CDR3aa: CASSRGGSINEQFF
j_gene: TRBJ2-1
d_gene: NA
abundance: NA
v_gene: TRBV2

CDR3nt: TGTGCCAGCAGTTCCCTACAGGGGAGGGGCTATGGCTACACCTTC
CDR3aa: CASSSLQGRGYGYTF
j_gene: TRBJ1-2
d_gene: TRBD1
abundance: NA
v_gene: TRBV12-3/TRBV12-4

CDR3nt: TGCGCCAGCAGTCTAATCGCGGGGGGGACCACAGATACACAGTATTTT
CDR3aa: CASSLIAGGTTDTQYF
j_gene: TRBJ2-3
d_gene: TRBD2
abundance: NA
v_gene: TRBV4-1

CDR3nt: TGCAGCGTTGGGGGGGGGATGGCAGATACGCAGTATTTT
CDR3aa: CSVGGGMADTQYF
j_gene: TRBJ2-3
d_gene: TRBD2
abundance: few
v_gene: TRBV29-1